The clone carrying this TCR beta chain showed up just once. Its antigen is currently unknown. Evenly divided among several immunoSEQ plates was the genomic DNA of each subset. Some clones are missing from TCRdb's copy, which holds only in-frame ones; the method was immunoSEQ multiplex PCR. The sample contains more than 450,000 clones, around 74% of which appear only once. Germline-derived CDR1 and CDR2 are MNHNS and SASEGT. This CDR3 spans 15 amino acids. J lost 1 base, V lost 3 bases, and 2 bases had no gene match. This sample was included in a study of shared clonotypes between healthy human individuals. Study-wide findings and caveats: Among donors, the sharing of clonotypes was expected to be influenced by sequencing depth.

J is TRBJ2-3 and V is TRBV6-1, with 9 bases identical to TRBD2. The clonotype was recovered from a woman aged 40 to 50 in good health. Some clones in this sample may be carry-over from other donors' samples. Material: PBMCs. The CDR3 here is CASSEAGGGTDTQYF. The CDR3 nucleotides read TGTGCCAGCAGTGAGGCGGGAGGGGGCACAGATACGCAGTATTTT.